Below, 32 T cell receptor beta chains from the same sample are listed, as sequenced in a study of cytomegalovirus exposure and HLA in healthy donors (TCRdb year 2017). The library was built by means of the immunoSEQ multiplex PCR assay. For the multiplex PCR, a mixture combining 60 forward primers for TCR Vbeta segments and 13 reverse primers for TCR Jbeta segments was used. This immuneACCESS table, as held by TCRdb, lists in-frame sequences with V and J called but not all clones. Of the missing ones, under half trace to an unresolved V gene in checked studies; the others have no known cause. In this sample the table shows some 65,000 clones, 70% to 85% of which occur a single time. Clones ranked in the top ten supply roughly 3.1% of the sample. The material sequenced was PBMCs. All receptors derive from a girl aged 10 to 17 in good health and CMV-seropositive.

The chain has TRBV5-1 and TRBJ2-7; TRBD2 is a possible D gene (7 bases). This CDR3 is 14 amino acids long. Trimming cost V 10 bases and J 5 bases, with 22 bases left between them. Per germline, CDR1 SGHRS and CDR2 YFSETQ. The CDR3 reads CASGGRAGANEQYF. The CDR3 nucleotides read TGCGCCTCCGGAGGGAGGGCGGGGGCCAACGAGCAGTACTTC.

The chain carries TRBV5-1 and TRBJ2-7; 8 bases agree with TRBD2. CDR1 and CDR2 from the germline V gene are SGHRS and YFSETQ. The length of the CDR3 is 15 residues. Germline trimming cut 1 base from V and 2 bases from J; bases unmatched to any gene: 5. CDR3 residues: CASSLSLAGTYEQYF. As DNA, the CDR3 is TGCGCCAGCAGCTTGTCGCTAGCGGGTACCTACGAGCAGTACTTC.

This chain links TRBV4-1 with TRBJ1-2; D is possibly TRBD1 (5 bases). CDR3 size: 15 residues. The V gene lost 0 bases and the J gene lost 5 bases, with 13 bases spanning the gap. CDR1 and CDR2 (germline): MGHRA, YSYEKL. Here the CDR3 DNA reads TGCGCCAGCAGCCAAGACCGGACAAACCATTATGGCTACACCTTC. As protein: CASSQDRTNHYGYTF.

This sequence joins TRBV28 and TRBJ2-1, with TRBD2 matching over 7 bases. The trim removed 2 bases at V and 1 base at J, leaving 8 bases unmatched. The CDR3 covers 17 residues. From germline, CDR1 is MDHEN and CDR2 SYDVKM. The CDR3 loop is CASSLPSGRGSYNEQFF. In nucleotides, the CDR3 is TGTGCCAGCAGTTTACCTAGTGGGCGGGGGTCCTACAATGAGCAGTTCTTC.

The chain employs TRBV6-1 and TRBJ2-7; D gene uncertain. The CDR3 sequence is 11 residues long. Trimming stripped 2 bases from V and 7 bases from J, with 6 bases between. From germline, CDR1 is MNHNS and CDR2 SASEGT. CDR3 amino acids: CASSEHWEQYF. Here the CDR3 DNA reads TGTGCCAGCAGTGAACACTGGGAGCAGTACTTC.

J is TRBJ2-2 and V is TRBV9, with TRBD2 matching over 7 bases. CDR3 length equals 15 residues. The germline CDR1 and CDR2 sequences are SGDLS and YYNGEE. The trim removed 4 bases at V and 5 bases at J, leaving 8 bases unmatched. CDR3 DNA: TGTGCCAGCAGCCCTGTGGGGGGGGTAACCGGGGAGCTGTTTTTT. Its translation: CASSPVGGVTGELFF.

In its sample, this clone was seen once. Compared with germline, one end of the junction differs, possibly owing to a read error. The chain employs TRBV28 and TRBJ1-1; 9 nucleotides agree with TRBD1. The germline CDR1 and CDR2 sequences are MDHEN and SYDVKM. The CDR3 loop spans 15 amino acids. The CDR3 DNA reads TGTGCCGGCAGTCGCGGGACAGGGCGGAAGACTGAAGCTTTCTTT. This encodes CAGSRGTGRKTEAFF. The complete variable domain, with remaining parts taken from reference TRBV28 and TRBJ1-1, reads DVKVTQSSRYLVKRTGEKVFLECVQDMDHENMFWYRQDPGLGLRLIYFSYDVKMKEKGDIPEGYSVSREKKERFSLILESASTNQTSMYLCAGSRGTGRKTEAFFGQGTRLTVV.

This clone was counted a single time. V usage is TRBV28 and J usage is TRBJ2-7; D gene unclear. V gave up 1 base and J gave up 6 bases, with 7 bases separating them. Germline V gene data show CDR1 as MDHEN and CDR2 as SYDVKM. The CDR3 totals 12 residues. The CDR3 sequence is CASSLFPIEQYF. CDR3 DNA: TGTGCCAGCAGTTTATTCCCCATCGAGCAGTACTTC.

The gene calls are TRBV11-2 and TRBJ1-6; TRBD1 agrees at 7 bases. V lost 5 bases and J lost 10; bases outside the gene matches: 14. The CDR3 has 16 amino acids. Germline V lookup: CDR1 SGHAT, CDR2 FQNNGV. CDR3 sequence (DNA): TGTGCCAGCAGCCGTACAGGGGTTAGCGGGGGCTCACCCCTCCACTTT. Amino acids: CASSRTGVSGGSPLHF.

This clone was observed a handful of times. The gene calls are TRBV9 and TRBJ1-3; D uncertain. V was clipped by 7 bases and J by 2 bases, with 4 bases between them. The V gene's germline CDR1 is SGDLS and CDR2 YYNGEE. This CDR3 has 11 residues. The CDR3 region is CASRAGNTIYF. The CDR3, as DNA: TGTGCCAGCCGAGCTGGAAACACCATATATTTT.

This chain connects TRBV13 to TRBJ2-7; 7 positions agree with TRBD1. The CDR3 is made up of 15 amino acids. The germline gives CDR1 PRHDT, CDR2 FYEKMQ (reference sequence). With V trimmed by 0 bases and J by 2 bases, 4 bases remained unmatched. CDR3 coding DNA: TGTGCCAGCAGCTTAGGAACGGGACAGCCCTACGAGCAGTACTTC. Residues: CASSLGTGQPYEQYF.

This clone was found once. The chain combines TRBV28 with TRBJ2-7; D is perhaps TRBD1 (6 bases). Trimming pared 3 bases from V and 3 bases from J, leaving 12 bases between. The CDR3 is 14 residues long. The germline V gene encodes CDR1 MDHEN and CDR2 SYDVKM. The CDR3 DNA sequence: TGTGCCAGCAGTTTCCCGGGACAAAGCTACGAGCAGTACTTC. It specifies CASSFPGQSYEQYF.

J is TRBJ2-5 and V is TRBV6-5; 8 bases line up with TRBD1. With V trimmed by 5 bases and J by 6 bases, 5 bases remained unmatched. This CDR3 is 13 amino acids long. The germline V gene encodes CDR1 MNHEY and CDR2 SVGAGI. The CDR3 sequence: CASSQGRGQTQYF. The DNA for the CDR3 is TGTGCCAGCAGTCAGGGCAGGGGGCAGACCCAGTACTTC.

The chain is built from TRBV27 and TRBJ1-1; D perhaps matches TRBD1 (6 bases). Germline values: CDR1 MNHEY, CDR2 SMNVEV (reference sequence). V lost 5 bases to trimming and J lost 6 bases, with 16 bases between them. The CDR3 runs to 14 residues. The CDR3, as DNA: TGTGCCAGCAGTGGAAGGGGGGGGTACGCTGAAGCTTTCTTT. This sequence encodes CASSGRGGYAEAFF.

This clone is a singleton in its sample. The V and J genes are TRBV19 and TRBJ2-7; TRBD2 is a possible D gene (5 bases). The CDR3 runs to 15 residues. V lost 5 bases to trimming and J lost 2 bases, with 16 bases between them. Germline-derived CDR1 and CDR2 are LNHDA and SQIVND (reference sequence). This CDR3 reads CASSPTLAGPYEQYF. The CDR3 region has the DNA TGTGCCAGTAGTCCTACCCTGGCGGGCCCCTACGAGCAGTACTTC.

Written as DNA, the CDR3 is TGTGCCAGCAGCGTAGAGGGAGGAACTGGAAACACCATATATTTT. This codes for CASSVEGGTGNTIYF. The V and J genes are TRBV9 and TRBJ1-3; D gene unclear. CDR3 length: 15 residues. V shed 0 bases and J shed 2 bases, with 9 bases lying between them. Germline lookup yields CDR1 SGDLS and CDR2 YYNGEE.

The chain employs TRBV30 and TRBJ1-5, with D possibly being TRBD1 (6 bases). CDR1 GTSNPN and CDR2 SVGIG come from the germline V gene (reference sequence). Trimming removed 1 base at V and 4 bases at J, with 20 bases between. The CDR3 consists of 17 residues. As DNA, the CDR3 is TGTGCCTGGAGTGGGACAGTCCCTAACCTAATTAATCAGCCCCAGCATTTT. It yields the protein CAWSGTVPNLINQPQHF. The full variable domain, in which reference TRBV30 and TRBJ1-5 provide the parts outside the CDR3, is SQTIHQWPATLVQPVGSPLSLECTVEGTSNPNLYWYRQAAGRGLQLLFYSVGIGQISSEVPQNLSASRPQDRQFILSSKKLLLSDSGFYLCAWSGTVPNLINQPQHFGDGTRLSIL.

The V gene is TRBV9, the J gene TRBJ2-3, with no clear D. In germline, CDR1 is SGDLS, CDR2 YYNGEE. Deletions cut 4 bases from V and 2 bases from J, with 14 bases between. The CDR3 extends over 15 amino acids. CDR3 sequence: CASSLSPTSTDTQYF. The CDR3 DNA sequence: TGTGCCAGCAGCCTGAGCCCCACCTCCACAGATACGCAGTATTTT.

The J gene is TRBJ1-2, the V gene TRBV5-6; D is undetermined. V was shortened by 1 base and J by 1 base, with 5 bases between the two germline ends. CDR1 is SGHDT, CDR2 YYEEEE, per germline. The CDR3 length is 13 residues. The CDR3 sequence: CASSLSSNYGYTF. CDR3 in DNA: TGTGCCAGCAGCTTGTCCAGTAACTATGGCTACACCTTC.

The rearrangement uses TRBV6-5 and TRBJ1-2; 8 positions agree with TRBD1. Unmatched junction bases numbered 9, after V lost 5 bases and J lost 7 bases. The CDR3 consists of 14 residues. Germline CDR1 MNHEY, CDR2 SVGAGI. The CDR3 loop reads CASSRGQGGGGYTF. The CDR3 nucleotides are TGTGCCAGCAGTAGAGGACAGGGTGGAGGTGGCTACACCTTC.

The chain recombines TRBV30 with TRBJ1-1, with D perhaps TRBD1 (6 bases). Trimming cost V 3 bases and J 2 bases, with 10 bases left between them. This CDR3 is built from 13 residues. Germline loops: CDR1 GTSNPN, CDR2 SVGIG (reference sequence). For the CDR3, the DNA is TGTGCCTGGAGAACAGGGTCAAACACTGAAGCTTTCTTT. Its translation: CAWRTGSNTEAFF.

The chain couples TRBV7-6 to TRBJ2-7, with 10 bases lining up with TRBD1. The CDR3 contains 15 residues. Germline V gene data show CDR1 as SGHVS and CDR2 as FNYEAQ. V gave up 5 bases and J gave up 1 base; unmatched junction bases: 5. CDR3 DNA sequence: TGTGCCAGCAGCCTAGACAGGGGGCCATCCTACGAGCAGTACTTC. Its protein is CASSLDRGPSYEQYF.

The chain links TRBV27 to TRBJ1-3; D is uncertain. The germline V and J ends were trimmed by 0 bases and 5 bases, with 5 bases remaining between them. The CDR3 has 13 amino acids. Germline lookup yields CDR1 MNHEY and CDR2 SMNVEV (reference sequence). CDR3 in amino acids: CASSLSSRNTIYF. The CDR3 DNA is TGTGCCAGCAGTTTATCGTCTAGAAACACCATATATTTT.

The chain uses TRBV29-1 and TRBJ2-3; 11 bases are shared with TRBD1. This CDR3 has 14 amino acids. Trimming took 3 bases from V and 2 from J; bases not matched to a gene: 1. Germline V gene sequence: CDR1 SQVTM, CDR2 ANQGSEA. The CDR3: CSVEDRGHTDTQYF. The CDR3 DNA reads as TGCAGCGTTGAGGACAGGGGGCACACAGATACGCAGTATTTT.

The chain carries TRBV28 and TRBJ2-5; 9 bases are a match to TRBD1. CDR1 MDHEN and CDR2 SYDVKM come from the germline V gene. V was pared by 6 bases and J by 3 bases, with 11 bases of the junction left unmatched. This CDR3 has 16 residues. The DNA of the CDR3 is TGTGCCAGCAGCTCCTCCGGGACAGGGAAAGAAGAGACCCAGTACTTC. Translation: CASSSSGTGKEETQYF. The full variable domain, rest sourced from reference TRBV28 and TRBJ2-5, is DVKVTQSSRYLVKRTGEKVFLECVQDMDHENMFWYRQDPGLGLRLIYFSYDVKMKEKGDIPEGYSVSREKKERFSLILESASTNQTSMYLCASSSSGTGKEETQYFGPGTRLLVL.

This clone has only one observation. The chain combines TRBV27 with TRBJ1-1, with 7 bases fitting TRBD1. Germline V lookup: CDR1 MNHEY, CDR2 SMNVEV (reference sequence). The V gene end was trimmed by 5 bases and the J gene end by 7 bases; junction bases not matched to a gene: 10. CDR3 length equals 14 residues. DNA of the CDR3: TGTGCCAGCAGTACCGGTGTAGGGGGCAATGAAGCTTTCTTT. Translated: CASSTGVGGNEAFF.

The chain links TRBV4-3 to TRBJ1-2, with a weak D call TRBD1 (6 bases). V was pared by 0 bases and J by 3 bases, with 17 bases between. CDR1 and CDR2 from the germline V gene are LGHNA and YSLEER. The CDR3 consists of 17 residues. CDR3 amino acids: CASSQETWPGEDYGYTF. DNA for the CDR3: TGCGCCAGCAGCCAAGAGACCTGGCCAGGGGAAGACTATGGCTACACCTTC.

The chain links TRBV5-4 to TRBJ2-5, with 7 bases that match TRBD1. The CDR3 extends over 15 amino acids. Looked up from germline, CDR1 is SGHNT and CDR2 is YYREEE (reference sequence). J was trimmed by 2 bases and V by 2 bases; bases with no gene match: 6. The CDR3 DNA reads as TGTGCCAGCAGCTTACGGGACAGCACTCAAGAGACCCAGTACTTC. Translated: CASSLRDSTQETQYF.

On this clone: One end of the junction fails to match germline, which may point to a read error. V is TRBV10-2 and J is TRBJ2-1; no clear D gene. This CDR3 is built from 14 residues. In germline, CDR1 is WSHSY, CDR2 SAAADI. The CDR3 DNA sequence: TGCGCCACCAGTGATTCGAGCTCCTACAATGAGCAGTTCTTC. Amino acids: CATSDSSSYNEQFF.

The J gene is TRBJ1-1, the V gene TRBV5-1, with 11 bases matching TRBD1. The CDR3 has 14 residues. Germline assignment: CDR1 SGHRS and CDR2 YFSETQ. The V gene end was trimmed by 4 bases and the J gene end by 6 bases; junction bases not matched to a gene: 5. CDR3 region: CASSHGGQGAEAFF. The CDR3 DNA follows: TGCGCCAGCAGCCACGGGGGACAGGGGGCTGAAGCTTTCTTT. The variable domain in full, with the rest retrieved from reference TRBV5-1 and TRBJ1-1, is KAGVTQTPRYLIKTRGQQVTLSCSPISGHRSVSWYQQTPGQGLQFLFEYFSETQRNKGNFPGRFSGRQFSNSRSEMNVSTLELGDSALYLCASSHGGQGAEAFFGQGTRLTVV.

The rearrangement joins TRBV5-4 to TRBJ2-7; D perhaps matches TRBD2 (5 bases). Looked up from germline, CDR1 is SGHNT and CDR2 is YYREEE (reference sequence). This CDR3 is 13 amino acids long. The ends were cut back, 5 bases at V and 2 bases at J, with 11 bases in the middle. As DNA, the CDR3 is TGTGCCAGCAGTCCGGGGTCGGCCTACGAGCAGTACTTC. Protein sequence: CASSPGSAYEQYF.

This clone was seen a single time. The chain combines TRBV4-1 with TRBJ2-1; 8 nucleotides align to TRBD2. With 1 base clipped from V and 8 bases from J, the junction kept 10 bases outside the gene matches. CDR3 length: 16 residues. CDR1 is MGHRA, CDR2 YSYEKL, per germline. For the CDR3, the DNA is TGCGCCAGCAGCCAAGTCTCTAGCGGGTTCGGGCATGAGCAGTTCTTC. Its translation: CASSQVSSGFGHEQFF.